This T cell receptor (beta chain) is from a study of sequential checkpoint blockade in melanoma. Study-level information: First-line arms were nivolumab then ipilimumab, or the reverse, randomized 1:1. Around 21 patients had tumor biopsies before treatment and at week 13. The study's findings and limits: Mutational load did not correlate with tumor T-cell fraction or clonality.

Germline V gene sequence: CDR1 MNHGY, CDR2 SAAAGT. V lost 5 bases and J 4 bases, leaving 14 bases between the germline ends. The CDR3 spans 14 residues. As for treatment: randomized to nivolumab then ipilimumab (arm A) or the reverse (arm B). This clone was recorded a few times. What it recognizes is unknown. Sequenced by immunoSEQ multiplex PCR; TCRdb stores in-frame clones only, minus some. The repertoire holds some 4,100 clones, with around 19% as singletons. The sample here was tumor tissue (inferred from file names), taken from a patient given nivolumab and ipilimumab in sequence. The TCR comes from a human patient with melanoma. Some clones in this sample may be carry-over from other donors' samples. The chain carries TRBV6-8 and TRBJ1-1, with D maybe TRBD1 (6 bases). CDR3 coding DNA: TGTGCCAGCAGTCGGACAGCTGGCAGCACTGAAGCTTTCTTT. Its protein product is CASSRTAGSTEAFF.